The present T cell receptor (beta chain) was sequenced within a study of T cell repertoires in cytomegalovirus infection. Study-level information: HLA-B-restricted CMV epitopes that are well studied were used alongside recently identified HLA-C-restricted ones. Study-level findings and limits: The ex vivo response was dominated by HLA-C-restricted CMV-specific TCR beta clonotypes.

This clonotype was observed many times. Its antigen is unknown. TCRdb ran MiXCR on the reads and lists one entry per CDR3 protein. The sample has 600,000 to 700,000 distinct CDR3 sequences; about 30% are singletons. Trimming cost V 8 bases and J 0 bases, with 11 bases left between them. There are 14 residues in the CDR3. The sequence was collected from a human donor in good health (CMV status not recorded). Some clones in this sample may be carry-over from other donors' samples. The sequencing used cultured PBMCs, collected from culture after CMV antigen stimulation. V is TRBV12-3 or TRBV12-4 and J is TRBJ1-3; D possibly corresponds to TRBD1 (5 bases). The DNA for the CDR3 is TGTGCCAGCTTCAGGGCCGGCTCTGGAAACACCATATATTTT. The encoded protein is CASFRAGSGNTIYF.